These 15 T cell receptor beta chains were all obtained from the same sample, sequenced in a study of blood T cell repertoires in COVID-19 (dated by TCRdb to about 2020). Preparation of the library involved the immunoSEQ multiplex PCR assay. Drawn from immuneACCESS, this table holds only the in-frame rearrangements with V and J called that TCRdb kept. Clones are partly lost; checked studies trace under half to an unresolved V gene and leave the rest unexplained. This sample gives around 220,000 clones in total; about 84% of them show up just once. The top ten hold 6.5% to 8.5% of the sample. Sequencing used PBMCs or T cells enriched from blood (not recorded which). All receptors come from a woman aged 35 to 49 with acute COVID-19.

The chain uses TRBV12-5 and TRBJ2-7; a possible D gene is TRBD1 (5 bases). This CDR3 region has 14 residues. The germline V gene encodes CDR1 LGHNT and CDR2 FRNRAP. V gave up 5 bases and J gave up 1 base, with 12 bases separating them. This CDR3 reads CASGPRVASYEQYF. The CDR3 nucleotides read TGTGCTAGTGGTCCCAGGGTAGCTTCCTACGAGCAGTACTTC.

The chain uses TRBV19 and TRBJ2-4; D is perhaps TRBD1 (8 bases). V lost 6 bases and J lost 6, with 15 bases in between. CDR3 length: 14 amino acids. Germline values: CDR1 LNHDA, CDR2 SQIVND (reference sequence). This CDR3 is CASSPQGGRNIQYF. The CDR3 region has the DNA TGTGCCAGTAGCCCACAGGGGGGGAGAAACATTCAGTACTTC.

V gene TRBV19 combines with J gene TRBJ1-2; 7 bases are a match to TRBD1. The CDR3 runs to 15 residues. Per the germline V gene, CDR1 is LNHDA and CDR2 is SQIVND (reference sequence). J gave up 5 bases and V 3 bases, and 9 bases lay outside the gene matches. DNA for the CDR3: TGTGCCAGTAGTATGGGACAGCGAACCTGGTATGGCTACACCTTC. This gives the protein CASSMGQRTWYGYTF.

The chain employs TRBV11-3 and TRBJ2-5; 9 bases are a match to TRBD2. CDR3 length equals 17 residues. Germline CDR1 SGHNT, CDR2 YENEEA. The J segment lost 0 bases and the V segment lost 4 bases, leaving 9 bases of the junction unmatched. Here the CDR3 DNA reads TGTGCCAGCAGCTCTCCAGCGGGGGGTACGTACCAAGAGACCCAGTACTTC. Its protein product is CASSSPAGGTYQETQYF.

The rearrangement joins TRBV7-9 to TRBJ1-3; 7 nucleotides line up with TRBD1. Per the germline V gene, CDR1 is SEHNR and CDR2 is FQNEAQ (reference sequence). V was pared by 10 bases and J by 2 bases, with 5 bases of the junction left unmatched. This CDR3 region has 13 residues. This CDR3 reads CATRDRAGNTIYF. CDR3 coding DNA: TGTGCCACCAGAGACAGGGCTGGAAACACCATATATTTT.

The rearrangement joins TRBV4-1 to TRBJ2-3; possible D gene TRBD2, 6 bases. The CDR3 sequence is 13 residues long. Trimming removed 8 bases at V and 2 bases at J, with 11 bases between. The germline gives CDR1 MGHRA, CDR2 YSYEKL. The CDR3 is CASWEDLTDTQYF. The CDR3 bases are TGCGCCAGCTGGGAGGACCTCACAGATACGCAGTATTTT.

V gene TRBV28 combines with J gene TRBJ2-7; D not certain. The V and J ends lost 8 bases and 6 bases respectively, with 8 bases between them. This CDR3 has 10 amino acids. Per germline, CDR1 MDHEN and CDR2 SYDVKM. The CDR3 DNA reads TGTGCCAGCGGCCCTCGCGAGCAGTACTTC. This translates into CASGPREQYF.

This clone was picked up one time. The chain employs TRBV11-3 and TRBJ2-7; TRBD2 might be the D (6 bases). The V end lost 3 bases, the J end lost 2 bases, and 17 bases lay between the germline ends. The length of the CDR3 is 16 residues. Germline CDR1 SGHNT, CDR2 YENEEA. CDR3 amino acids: CASSLFLGEDAYEQYF. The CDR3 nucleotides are TGTGCCAGCAGCTTGTTTTTGGGGGAGGACGCCTACGAGCAGTACTTC.

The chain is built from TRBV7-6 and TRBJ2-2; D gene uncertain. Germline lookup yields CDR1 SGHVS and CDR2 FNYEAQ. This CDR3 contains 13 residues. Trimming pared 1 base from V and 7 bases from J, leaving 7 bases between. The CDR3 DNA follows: TGTGCCAGCAGCTTAGTTGAGAGCGGGGAGCTGTTTTTT. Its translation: CASSLVESGELFF.

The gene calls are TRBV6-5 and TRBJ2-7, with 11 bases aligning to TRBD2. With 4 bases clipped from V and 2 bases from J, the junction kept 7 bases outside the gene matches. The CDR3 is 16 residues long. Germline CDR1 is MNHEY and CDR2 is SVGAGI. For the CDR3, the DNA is TGTGCCAGCAGTTCCGTAGCGGGGGGGCCCCCCTACGAGCAGTACTTC. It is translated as CASSSVAGGPPYEQYF.

For the CDR3, the DNA is TGTGCCAGCAGTGGAAACAGGTACGAGCAGTACTTC. Its protein is CASSGNRYEQYF. V gene TRBV28 combines with J gene TRBJ2-7; possible D gene TRBD1, 5 bases. The length of the CDR3 is 12 residues. Germline V gene data show CDR1 as MDHEN and CDR2 as SYDVKM. V gave up 5 bases and J gave up 4 bases, with 9 bases separating them. Full variable domain (missing parts from reference TRBV28 and TRBJ2-7): DVKVTQSSRYLVKRTGEKVFLECVQDMDHENMFWYRQDPGLGLRLIYFSYDVKMKEKGDIPEGYSVSREKKERFSLILESASTNQTSMYLCASSGNRYEQYFGPGTRLTVT.

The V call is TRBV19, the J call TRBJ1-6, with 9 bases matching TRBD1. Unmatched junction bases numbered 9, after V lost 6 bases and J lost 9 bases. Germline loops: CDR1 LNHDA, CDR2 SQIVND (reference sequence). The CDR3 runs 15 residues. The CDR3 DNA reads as TGTGCCAGTAGGCGCTCGGGACAGGGCGCTTCACCCCTCCACTTT. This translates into CASRRSGQGASPLHF.

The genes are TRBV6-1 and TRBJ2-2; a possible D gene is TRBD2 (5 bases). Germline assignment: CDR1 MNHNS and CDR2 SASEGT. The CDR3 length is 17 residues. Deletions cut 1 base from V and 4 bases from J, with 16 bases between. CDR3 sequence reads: CASSEGRRAPATGELFF. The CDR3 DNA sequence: TGTGCCAGCAGTGAAGGGAGGCGGGCTCCGGCCACCGGGGAGCTGTTTTTT.

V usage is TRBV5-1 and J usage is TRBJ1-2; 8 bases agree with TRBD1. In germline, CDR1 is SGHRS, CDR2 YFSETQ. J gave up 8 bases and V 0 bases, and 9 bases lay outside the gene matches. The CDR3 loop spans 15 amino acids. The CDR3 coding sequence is TGCGCCAGCAGCTTGGATGCCAGGGGGCGTCCCGGCTACACCTTC. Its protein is CASSLDARGRPGYTF.

The CDR3 region is CASSPGLNTGELFF. In DNA, the CDR3 is TGTGCCAGCTCACCGGGGCTCAACACCGGGGAGCTGTTTTTT. V usage is TRBV18 and J usage is TRBJ2-2, with D tentatively TRBD1 (5 bases). Germline V gives CDR1 KGHSH, CDR2 LQKENI. Trimming left V 3 bases short and J 2 bases short, with 7 bases between. CDR3 length: 14 residues.